This T cell receptor (beta chain) was recovered during a study of vaccination and CD4 T cells after COVID-19. Study in general: Median time from COVID diagnosis to post-COVID sampling was 101 days (35 to 161). Overlapping SARS-CoV-2, HCoV-NL63, HCoV-OC43 and HCoV-229E spike peptides were used to stimulate cells.

About this clonotype itself: Its antigen remains unidentified.

Study findings and constraints: Investigators enrolled relatively few convalescent patients and included no early post-infection timepoints. Convalescent patients showed a median approximately 84% of reactive clones that were seen only post-vaccination.

The treatment was: roughly 10-day PBMC culture with coronavirus spike peptide pools or control peptides (ViraFEST assay). V lost 2 bases and J lost 7; bases outside the gene matches: 13. Germline V gene data show CDR1 as MDHEN and CDR2 as SYDVKM. The CDR3 runs 19 residues. Cultured CD4+ T-cell DNA underwent Oncomine TCR Beta short-read sequencing. TCRdb reanalysed the PCR reads using MiXCR and keeps one entry per CDR3 protein. The sample has 12,000 or so distinct CDR3 sequences; 35% to 45% are singletons. The clonotype originates from a human donor with COVID-19. The chain combines TRBV28 with TRBJ2-5; 16 positions agree with TRBD2. Sequencing used cultured CD4+ T cells from blood. This CDR3 reads CASSLPLPGTSGGGRTQYF. The CDR3 DNA reads as TGTGCCAGCAGTTTACCTCTTCCCGGGACTAGCGGGGGGGGACGGACCCAGTACTTC. Full variable domain (rest looked up from reference TRBV28 and TRBJ2-5): DVKVTQSSRYLVKRTGEKVFLECVQDMDHENMFWYRQDPGLGLRLIYFSYDVKMKEKGDIPEGYSVSREKKERFSLILESASTNQTSMYLCASSLPLPGTSGGGRTQYFGPGTRLLVL.